The next 22 T cell receptor beta chains were all read from a single sample in a study of cytomegalovirus exposure and HLA in healthy donors. PCR primers comprised 60 Vbeta and 13 Jbeta primers. Generated by immunoSEQ multiplex PCR, the TCRdb table keeps only in-frame clones and is missing some. Of roughly 99,000 clones in the sample, 79% were seen once. Sequenced: PBMCs. These receptors came from a male donor in good health and CMV-seropositive.

The rearrangement joins TRBV15 to TRBJ1-2; 9 positions agree with TRBD1. Germline assignment: CDR1 LNHNV and CDR2 YYDKDF (reference sequence). The CDR3 length is 17 residues. With 0 bases clipped from V and 0 bases from J, the junction kept 5 bases outside the gene matches. CDR3 amino acids: CATSREDRGFTNYGYTF. The DNA of the CDR3 is TGTGCCACCAGCAGAGAGGACAGGGGTTTCACTAACTATGGCTACACCTTC. Variable domain in full (rest from reference TRBV15 and TRBJ1-2): DAMVIQNPRYQVTQFGKPVTLSCSQTLNHNVMYWYQQKSSQAPKLLFHYYDKDFNNEADTPDNFQSRRPNTSFCFLDIRSPGLGDTAMYLCATSREDRGFTNYGYTFGSGTRLTVV.

The rearrangement uses TRBV18 and TRBJ1-5, with 7 bases lining up with TRBD1. V dropped 3 bases and J dropped 5; count of bases not matched to a gene: 1. Germline values: CDR1 KGHSH, CDR2 LQKENI. The CDR3 has 13 amino acids. The CDR3 protein is CASSPDRDQPQHF. CDR3 DNA sequence: TGTGCCAGCTCACCTGACAGGGATCAGCCCCAGCATTTT. The full variable domain, with the rest looked up from reference TRBV18 and TRBJ1-5, is NAGVMQNPRHLVRRRGQEARLRCSPMKGHSHVYWYRQLPEEGLKFMVYLQKENIIDESGMPKERFSAEFPKEGPSILRIQQVVRGDSAAYFCASSPDRDQPQHFGDGTRLSIL.

This rearrangement joins TRBV7-6 to TRBJ2-7; 8 bases match TRBD2. CDR3 length equals 17 residues. V gave up 1 base and J gave up 4 bases; unmatched junction bases: 12. Germline assignment: CDR1 SGHVS and CDR2 FNYEAQ. The CDR3 reads CASSLVPPSGGVYEQYF. The CDR3 DNA sequence: TGTGCCAGCAGCTTAGTGCCACCGAGCGGGGGTGTTTACGAGCAGTACTTC.

The chain carries TRBV27 and TRBJ2-6; weak D call: TRBD1 (6 bases). V lost 5 bases to trimming and J lost 1 base, with 9 bases between them. Germline CDR1 reads MNHEY; CDR2 reads SMNVEV (reference sequence). The CDR3 contains 15 residues. The chain's CDR3 is CASSPRGSGANVLTF. DNA of the CDR3: TGTGCCAGCAGTCCCAGGGGATCTGGGGCCAACGTCCTGACTTTC.

This sequence joins TRBV5-4 and TRBJ2-7; the match to TRBD1 covers 8 bases. Germline trimming cut 5 bases from V and 10 bases from J; bases unmatched to any gene: 11. The CDR3 loop spans 13 amino acids. Germline CDR1 is SGHNT and CDR2 is YYREEE (reference sequence). The CDR3 DNA sequence: TGTGCCAGCAGTCAGGACAGGGATTTCGTCCAGTACTTC. Protein sequence: CASSQDRDFVQYF.

The gene calls are TRBV15 and TRBJ2-1; D perhaps matches TRBD2 (5 bases). The CDR3 runs 15 residues. Germline V gene sequence: CDR1 LNHNV, CDR2 YYDKDF (reference sequence). V lost 3 bases and J lost 3, with 12 bases in between. CDR3 DNA: TGTGCCACCAGCAGGGAAATGGGAGACTACAATGAGCAGTTCTTC. Residues: CATSREMGDYNEQFF.

The chain couples TRBV19 to TRBJ1-5, with TRBD1 matching 9 bases. The CDR3 has 16 amino acids. Per germline, CDR1 LNHDA and CDR2 SQIVND (reference sequence). V shed 6 bases and J 0 bases; nucleotides not matched to a gene: 6. The CDR3 coding sequence is TGTGCCAGTAGAGAACAGGGGGCCCTTAGCAATCAGCCCCAGCATTTT. Residues: CASREQGALSNQPQHF. The variable domain in full, completed from reference TRBV19 and TRBJ1-5, reads DGGITQSPKYLFRKEGQNVTLSCEQNLNHDAMYWYRQDPGQGLRLIYYSQIVNDFQKGDIAEGYSVSREKKESFPLTVTSAQKNPTAFYLCASREQGALSNQPQHFGDGTRLSIL.

This chain joins TRBV4-1 and TRBJ1-2, with D tentatively TRBD1 (5 bases). CDR3 length: 17 residues. The ends were cut back, 4 bases at V and 4 bases at J, with 22 bases in the middle. Germline CDR1 is MGHRA and CDR2 is YSYEKL. The CDR3 sequence: CASSPGPGTLVGYGYTF. CDR3 in DNA: TGCGCCAGCAGCCCCGGGCCGGGGACTCTCGTTGGCTATGGCTACACCTTC.

The CDR3 bases are TGCGCCAGCAGCCTGGGGACAGGCGCAGAAAACACCGGGGAGCTGTTTTTT. This gives the protein CASSLGTGAENTGELFF. The chain is built from TRBV5-1 and TRBJ2-2; 8 bases match TRBD1. Germline trimming cut 4 bases from V and 2 bases from J; bases unmatched to any gene: 10. Germline CDR1 SGHRS, CDR2 YFSETQ. The CDR3 extends over 17 amino acids.

CDR3 amino acids: CASSDRGTSGFSYEQYF. The CDR3 nucleotides are TGTGCCAGCAGTGACAGGGGGACTAGCGGATTCTCCTACGAGCAGTACTTC. The chain has TRBV2 and TRBJ2-7; TRBD2 agrees at 11 bases. Germline loops: CDR1 SNHLY, CDR2 FYNNEI. CDR3 length: 17 amino acids. Trimming removed 3 bases from V and 0 bases from J; junction bases left unmatched: 7.

This chain joins TRBV19 and TRBJ1-5, with D possibly being TRBD1 (5 bases). The germline gives CDR1 LNHDA, CDR2 SQIVND (reference sequence). Trimming left V 3 bases short and J 0 bases short, with 9 bases between. The CDR3 is 15 residues long. The CDR3 reads CASSIGHFSNQPQHF. The CDR3, as DNA: TGTGCCAGTAGTATTGGACACTTTAGCAATCAGCCCCAGCATTTT.

This sequence joins TRBV19 and TRBJ2-7, with TRBD1 matching over 7 bases. The ends lost 1 base at V and 7 bases at J; junction bases unmatched: 7. CDR3 length equals 14 residues. The germline CDR1 and CDR2 sequences are LNHDA and SQIVND (reference sequence). Here the CDR3 DNA reads TGTGCCAGTAGTATAGTCATCGACAGGGATGAGCAGTACTTC. This codes for CASSIVIDRDEQYF. Full variable domain (remainder filled in from reference TRBV19 and TRBJ2-7): DGGITQSPKYLFRKEGQNVTLSCEQNLNHDAMYWYRQDPGQGLRLIYYSQIVNDFQKGDIAEGYSVSREKKESFPLTVTSAQKNPTAFYLCASSIVIDRDEQYFGPGTRLTVT.

This chain joins TRBV6-5 and TRBJ2-5; no definite D call. CDR3 length equals 13 residues. CDR1 is MNHEY and CDR2 is SVGAGI in the germline V gene. Trimming cost V 6 bases and J 2 bases, with 10 bases left between them. CDR3 protein: CASSYGGQETQYF. The CDR3 nucleotides read TGTGCCAGCAGCTACGGCGGACAAGAGACCCAGTACTTC.

The chain combines TRBV2 with TRBJ1-4, with 9 bases that match TRBD1. V lost 6 bases, J lost 7 bases, and 6 bases stayed unmatched. This CDR3 is 14 amino acids long. Germline CDR1 and CDR2: SNHLY and FYNNEI. CDR3 in amino acids: CASRPDRGFEKLFF. CDR3 coding DNA: TGTGCCAGCAGGCCGGACAGGGGTTTTGAAAAACTGTTTTTT.

The CDR3 nucleotides read TGCGCCAGCAGCCAGGACACAGCCTCTGGAAACACCATATATTTT. This codes for CASSQDTASGNTIYF. V is TRBV5-1 and J is TRBJ1-3; TRBD1 is a possible D gene (5 bases). V lost 4 bases, J lost 0 bases, and 11 bases lay in between. This CDR3 spans 15 amino acids. Germline lookup yields CDR1 SGHRS and CDR2 YFSETQ. The whole variable domain, filled in from reference TRBV5-1 and TRBJ1-3, reads KAGVTQTPRYLIKTRGQQVTLSCSPISGHRSVSWYQQTPGQGLQFLFEYFSETQRNKGNFPGRFSGRQFSNSRSEMNVSTLELGDSALYLCASSQDTASGNTIYFGEGSWLTVV.

J is TRBJ2-7 and V is TRBV4-1; 10 bases are shared with TRBD1. The CDR3 totals 14 residues. Losses at the gene ends were 3 bases for V and 6 bases for J; bases not matched to a gene: 5. Germline assignment: CDR1 MGHRA and CDR2 YSYEKL. CDR3 coding DNA: TGCGCCAGCAGCCACCCCGGACAGGGGGGCGAGCAGTACTTC. This sequence encodes CASSHPGQGGEQYF.

The chain links TRBV4-1 to TRBJ1-1; 9 nucleotides match TRBD1. This CDR3 has 15 residues. Germline V CDR1 and CDR2: MGHRA, YSYEKL. With 2 bases clipped from V and 11 bases from J, the junction kept 12 bases outside the gene matches. CDR3 sequence: CASSQKSDLGTGAFF. The CDR3 nucleotides are TGCGCCAGCAGCCAAAAGTCAGACTTGGGGACAGGGGCTTTCTTT.

This sequence joins TRBV5-4 and TRBJ1-2; no clear D gene. The CDR3 runs to 13 residues. V lost 4 bases, J lost 5 bases, and 12 bases lay in between. The germline V gene encodes CDR1 SGHNT and CDR2 YYREEE (reference sequence). CDR3 region: CASSPGSRYGYTF. The CDR3, as DNA: TGTGCCAGCAGCCCGGGGAGTCGGTATGGCTACACCTTC. Together with reference TRBV5-4 and TRBJ1-2, the CDR3 gives the full variable domain: ETGVTQSPTHLIKTRGQQVTLRCSSQSGHNTVSWYQQALGQGPQFIFQYYREEENGRGNFPPRFSGLQFPNYSSELNVNALELDDSALYLCASSPGSRYGYTFGSGTRLTVV.

The chain recombines TRBV18 with TRBJ2-2; 9 nucleotides align to TRBD1. Germline CDR1 KGHSH, CDR2 LQKENI. The CDR3 runs 14 residues. The junction had 1 base not matched to a gene; V was cut back by 2 bases and J by 6 bases. This CDR3 reads CASSPGTGPGELFF. CDR3 bases: TGTGCCAGCTCACCAGGGACAGGGCCCGGGGAGCTGTTTTTT.

This chain connects TRBV6-4 to TRBJ2-1, with 9 bases fitting TRBD2. Germline CDR1 and CDR2: MRHNA and SNTAGT. The ends lost 9 bases at V and 6 bases at J; junction bases unmatched: 9. The CDR3 length is 14 residues. The chain's CDR3 is CARRVRRGGNEQFF. CDR3 DNA: TGTGCCAGGAGGGTGCGGCGGGGGGGCAATGAGCAGTTCTTC.

The chain couples TRBV30 to TRBJ2-5; D possibly corresponds to TRBD2 (6 bases). The germline V gene encodes CDR1 GTSNPN and CDR2 SVGIG (reference sequence). CDR3 length: 12 residues. Trimming shortened V by 1 base and J by 5 bases, and 8 bases separated the two germline ends. CDR3 bases: TGTGCCTGGAGTGGACGGGGGGAGACCCAGTACTTC. This codes for CAWSGRGETQYF.

The CDR3 here is CASSHGPGQDYGYTF. CDR3 in DNA: TGTGCCAGCAGCCATGGGCCGGGACAAGACTATGGCTACACCTTC. The V call is TRBV5-6, the J call TRBJ1-2, with D perhaps TRBD1 (6 bases). V was trimmed by 4 bases and J by 3 bases, leaving 16 bases between them. CDR1 and CDR2 (germline): SGHDT, YYEEEE. This CDR3 has 15 residues.